Shown below are 22 T cell receptor beta chains from a single sample sequenced in a study of cytomegalovirus exposure and HLA in healthy donors. Using immunoSEQ multiplex PCR, the repertoire was profiled, and TCRdb retains in-frame clones only, with some absent. This table has some 150,000 clones, more than 75% appearing once. The specimen was PBMCs. These receptors all come from a woman aged 30 to 39 in good health and CMV-seronegative.

The rearrangement joins TRBV5-1 to TRBJ2-7; 7 bases match TRBD1. This CDR3 contains 16 residues. V shed 4 bases and J 0 bases; nucleotides not matched to a gene: 10. Germline V gene sequence: CDR1 SGHRS, CDR2 YFSETQ. The chain's CDR3 is CASSPMGQLGSYEQYF. CDR3 bases: TGCGCCAGCAGCCCTATGGGACAGCTGGGCTCCTACGAGCAGTACTTC.

The V and J genes are TRBV15 and TRBJ2-1; D may be TRBD1 (6 bases). CDR1 and CDR2 (germline): LNHNV, YYDKDF (reference sequence). This CDR3 comprises 11 residues. Trimming cost V 8 bases and J 7 bases, with 9 bases left between them. The CDR3 spells CATAGVNEQFF. The CDR3 DNA follows: TGTGCCACCGCAGGGGTTAATGAGCAGTTCTTC.

This clone was observed a single time. V gene TRBV27 combines with J gene TRBJ2-3; 9 nucleotides agree with TRBD2. J gave up 4 bases and V 2 bases, and 10 bases lay outside the gene matches. Per germline, CDR1 MNHEY and CDR2 SMNVEV (reference sequence). The CDR3 extends over 17 amino acids. The CDR3: CASSLDPKSGGSDTQYF. CDR3 in DNA: TGTGCCAGCAGTTTAGACCCAAAAAGCGGGGGGTCAGATACGCAGTATTTT.

The V gene is TRBV19, the J gene TRBJ2-7; 13 bases are shared with TRBD2. CDR3 length: 14 amino acids. J was trimmed by 3 bases and V by 5 bases; bases with no gene match: 1. Looked up from germline, CDR1 is LNHDA and CDR2 is SQIVND (reference sequence). CDR3 region: CASSGTSGDYEQYF. CDR3 sequence (DNA): TGTGCCAGTAGTGGGACTAGCGGGGACTACGAGCAGTACTTC.

The J gene is TRBJ2-1, the V gene TRBV2, with D perhaps matching TRBD2 (7 bases). Germline assignment: CDR1 SNHLY and CDR2 FYNNEI. V was shortened by 11 bases and J by 5 bases, with 22 bases between the two germline ends. There are 15 residues in the CDR3. CDR3 residues: CARKGMAGADNEQFF. The CDR3 DNA is TGTGCCCGAAAAGGTATGGCGGGGGCCGACAATGAGCAGTTCTTC.

DNA of the CDR3: TGTGCCTGGACCGATACGACAGCGACTTATGGCTACACCTTC. This encodes CAWTDTTATYGYTF. The V call is TRBV30, the J call TRBJ1-2, with D perhaps TRBD1 (5 bases). Trimming took off 4 bases at V and 5 bases at J, with 17 bases between the two ends. CDR1 and CDR2 from the germline V gene are GTSNPN and SVGIG (reference sequence). The CDR3 is 14 residues long.

This chain connects TRBV5-8 to TRBJ1-6, with 9 bases matching TRBD1. Looked up from germline, CDR1 is SGHTS and CDR2 is YDEGEE. The CDR3 sequence is 15 residues long. V lost 4 bases and J lost 10; bases outside the gene matches: 9. This chain's CDR3 is CASSGTGRPGSPLHF. The CDR3 bases are TGTGCCAGCAGCGGGACAGGGCGGCCCGGGTCACCCCTCCACTTT.

This clone was seen a single time. This chain links TRBV5-1 with TRBJ1-1; no clear D gene. The CDR3 is made up of 11 amino acids. The germline V gene encodes CDR1 SGHRS and CDR2 YFSETQ. V lost 4 bases and J 2 bases, leaving 3 bases between the germline ends. The CDR3 coding sequence is TGCGCCAGCAGCCTAAACACTGAAGCTTTCTTT. It yields the protein CASSLNTEAFF.

The chain carries TRBV6-1 and TRBJ2-7; D perhaps matches TRBD2 (6 bases). The CDR3 extends over 15 amino acids. Trimming stripped 6 bases from V and 4 bases from J, with 19 bases between. In germline, CDR1 is MNHNS, CDR2 SASEGT. The CDR3 protein is CASRPEGYLGYEQYF. CDR3 DNA: TGTGCCAGCAGACCGGAGGGCTACCTCGGGTACGAGCAGTACTTC.

The chain uses TRBV18 and TRBJ1-6, with 9 positions matching TRBD1. Per germline, CDR1 KGHSH and CDR2 LQKENI. The V segment lost 4 bases and the J segment 7 bases; nucleotides outside the gene matches: 2. This CDR3 comprises 14 residues. CDR3 sequence reads: CASSLDRGNSPLHF. The CDR3 DNA is TGTGCCAGCTCACTCGACAGGGGGAATTCACCCCTCCACTTT.

V and J are TRBV5-1 and TRBJ1-1; the D gene is possibly TRBD1 (5 bases). Germline values: CDR1 SGHRS, CDR2 YFSETQ. V was clipped by 2 bases and J by 10 bases, with 18 bases between them. This CDR3 has 14 residues. CDR3 protein: CASSFFRQSSGAFF. CDR3 nucleotide sequence: TGCGCCAGCAGCTTCTTTCGACAGAGCTCTGGAGCTTTCTTT.

The chain links TRBV27 to TRBJ1-4, with no clear D. V gave up 5 bases and J gave up 0 bases, with 7 bases separating them. The V gene's germline CDR1 is MNHEY and CDR2 SMNVEV (reference sequence). The CDR3 covers 14 residues. The CDR3 DNA reads TGTGCCAGCAGTCCAGCGGCAACTAATGAAAAACTGTTTTTT. Translating it yields CASSPAATNEKLFF.

The chain couples TRBV9 to TRBJ2-7, with 10 bases lining up with TRBD1. The CDR3 runs to 16 residues. V lost 4 bases and J lost 6; bases outside the gene matches: 13. From germline, CDR1 is SGDLS and CDR2 YYNGEE. The CDR3 loop is CASSNDRGPRMGEQYF. The CDR3 nucleotides are TGTGCCAGCAGCAACGACAGGGGGCCTCGAATGGGCGAGCAGTACTTC. The complete variable domain, with remaining parts taken from reference TRBV9 and TRBJ2-7, reads DSGVTQTPKHLITATGQRVTLRCSPRSGDLSVYWYQQSLDQGLQFLIQYYNGEERAKGNILERFSAQQFPDLHSELNLSSLELGDSALYFCASSNDRGPRMGEQYFGPGTRLTVT.

The V gene is TRBV4-2, the J gene TRBJ2-1; D remains ambiguous. Germline V lookup: CDR1 LGHNA, CDR2 YNFKEQ. V gave up 0 bases and J gave up 6 bases, with 18 bases separating them. The CDR3 is made up of 17 amino acids. CDR3: CASSQDRSSLGSNEQFF. The CDR3 nucleotides read TGTGCCAGCAGCCAAGATCGGAGTAGCCTCGGAAGCAATGAGCAGTTCTTC.

The J gene is TRBJ2-7, the V gene TRBV19, with D maybe TRBD1 (6 bases). V lost 3 bases, J lost 4 bases, and 13 bases lay in between. This CDR3 is 14 amino acids long. From germline, CDR1 is LNHDA and CDR2 SQIVND (reference sequence). This CDR3 reads CASSITHRAYEQYF. CDR3 nucleotide sequence: TGTGCCAGTAGTATTACTCACAGGGCATACGAGCAGTACTTC.

V usage is TRBV2 and J usage is TRBJ2-1; 14 positions agree with TRBD2. In germline, CDR1 is SNHLY, CDR2 FYNNEI. After removal of 6 bases from V and 0 bases from J, the junction contained 13 bases not matched to a gene. The CDR3 is 20 residues long. CDR3 DNA: TGTGCCAGCAGACCGGGACTAGCGGGGGCCGACTTTGGCTCCTACAATGAGCAGTTCTTC. It encodes CASRPGLAGADFGSYNEQFF.

This chain joins TRBV19 and TRBJ1-4; tentative D call: TRBD1 (5 bases). The V end was cut by 6 bases, the J end by 7 bases, with 15 bases between. Germline loops: CDR1 LNHDA, CDR2 SQIVND (reference sequence). The CDR3 length is 14 residues. In nucleotides, the CDR3 is TGTGCCAGTAGCAGCGAACAGGATCCTGAAAAACTGTTTTTT. Its translation: CASSSEQDPEKLFF.

The CDR3 nucleotides are TGTGCCAGTAGTGAGCCCGGGACAGTATTTTCGGACACCGGGGAGCTGTTTTTT. Its translation is CASSEPGTVFSDTGELFF. The rearrangement joins TRBV19 to TRBJ2-2; 7 bases are a match to TRBD1. The CDR3 consists of 18 residues. Germline assignment: CDR1 LNHDA and CDR2 SQIVND (reference sequence). The junction had 15 bases not matched to a gene; V was cut back by 5 bases and J by 3 bases.

The CDR3 DNA sequence: TGTGCCAGCAGTGGTCGCGGGAGAGGCTCTACTGATCAGCCCCAGCATTTT. Translating it yields CASSGRGRGSTDQPQHF. The V and J genes are TRBV2 and TRBJ1-5; D is unresolved. The CDR3 extends over 17 amino acids. Between the trimmed V and J ends, which lost 4 bases and 5 bases, there was a span of 21 bases. Per the germline V gene, CDR1 is SNHLY and CDR2 is FYNNEI.

The chain links TRBV2 to TRBJ1-3; 7 bases fit TRBD1. Trimming cost V 6 bases and J 0 bases; bases outside gene matches: 5. The CDR3 spans 15 residues. Germline CDR1 SNHLY, CDR2 FYNNEI. The CDR3 protein is CASSVDRSSGNTIYF. The CDR3 coding sequence is TGTGCCAGCAGCGTGGACAGGTCCTCTGGAAACACCATATATTTT.

This rearrangement joins TRBV5-5 to TRBJ1-3; D is ambiguous. Germline CDR1 SGHKS, CDR2 YYEKEE (reference sequence). V was cut by 0 bases and J by 8 bases, with 15 bases left in between. The CDR3 length is 15 residues. The CDR3, as DNA: TGTGCCAGCAGCTTGGCCGTCGGTTTCTTGTACACCATATATTTT. It translates to CASSLAVGFLYTIYF.

The chain recombines TRBV19 with TRBJ1-5, with a tentative D call TRBD1 (6 bases). V was cut by 4 bases and J by 0 bases, with 16 bases left in between. The CDR3 is 17 residues long. Looked up from germline, CDR1 is LNHDA and CDR2 is SQIVND (reference sequence). In DNA, the CDR3 is TGTGCCAGTAGTACAGCCGGGACACCCTATAGCAATCAGCCCCAGCATTTT. It yields the protein CASSTAGTPYSNQPQHF.